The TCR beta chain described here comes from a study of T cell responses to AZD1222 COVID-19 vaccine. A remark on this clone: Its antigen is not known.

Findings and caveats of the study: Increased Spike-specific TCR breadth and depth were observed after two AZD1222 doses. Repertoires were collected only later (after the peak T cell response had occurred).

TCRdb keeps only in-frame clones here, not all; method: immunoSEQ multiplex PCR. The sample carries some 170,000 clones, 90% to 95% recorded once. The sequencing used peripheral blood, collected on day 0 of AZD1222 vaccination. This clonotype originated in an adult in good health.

The CDR3 protein is CASSDRLGDTEAFF. CDR3 nucleotides: TGTGCCAGCAGTGACAGGTTGGGGGACACTGAAGCTTTCTTT. The rearrangement links TRBV6-2 or TRBV6-3 to TRBJ1-1, with D perhaps TRBD1 (6 bases). The CDR3 runs 14 residues. V lost 5 bases and J 3 bases, leaving 13 bases between the germline ends. Germline V gene sequence: CDR1 MNHEY, CDR2 SVGEGT.